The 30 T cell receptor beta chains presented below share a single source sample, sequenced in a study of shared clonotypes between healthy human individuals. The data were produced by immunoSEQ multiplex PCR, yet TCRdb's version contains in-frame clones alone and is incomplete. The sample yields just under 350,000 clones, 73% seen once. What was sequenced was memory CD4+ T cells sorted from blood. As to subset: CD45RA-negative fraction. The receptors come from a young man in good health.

The CDR3 nucleotides read TGCGCCAGCAGCCAAGAAGTAGGTAAGATCTACGAGCAGTACTTC. This codes for CASSQEVGKIYEQYF. The chain recombines TRBV4-3 with TRBJ2-7; D call uncertain. This CDR3 is 15 amino acids long. Trimming took 0 bases from V and 3 from J, leaving 12 bases between them. Germline values: CDR1 LGHNA, CDR2 YSLEER.

The CDR3 is CASSVDAANTEAFF. CDR3 coding DNA: TGCGCCAGCAGCGTCGACGCAGCGAACACTGAAGCTTTCTTT. The V call is TRBV5-1, the J call TRBJ1-1; D is undetermined. The V and J ends lost 4 bases and 1 base respectively, with 11 bases between them. CDR1 is SGHRS and CDR2 is YFSETQ in the germline V gene. This CDR3 has 14 residues. The whole variable domain, filled in from reference TRBV5-1 and TRBJ1-1, reads KAGVTQTPRYLIKTRGQQVTLSCSPISGHRSVSWYQQTPGQGLQFLFEYFSETQRNKGNFPGRFSGRQFSNSRSEMNVSTLELGDSALYLCASSVDAANTEAFFGQGTRLTVV.

The CDR3 region has the DNA TGTGCCAGCAGCCTGGACAGGGACACTGAAGCTTTCTTT. It codes for CASSLDRDTEAFF. V usage is TRBV6-5 and J usage is TRBJ1-1, with 8 bases identical to TRBD1. Germline V CDR1 and CDR2: MNHEY, SVGAGI. J was trimmed by 3 bases and V by 6 bases; bases with no gene match: 3. The CDR3 has 13 residues.

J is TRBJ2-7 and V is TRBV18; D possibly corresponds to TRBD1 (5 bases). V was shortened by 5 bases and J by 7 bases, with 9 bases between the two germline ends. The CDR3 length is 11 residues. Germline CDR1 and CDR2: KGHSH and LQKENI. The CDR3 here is CASSTGAEQYF. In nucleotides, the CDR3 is TGTGCCAGCTCAACTGGGGCGGAGCAGTACTTC.

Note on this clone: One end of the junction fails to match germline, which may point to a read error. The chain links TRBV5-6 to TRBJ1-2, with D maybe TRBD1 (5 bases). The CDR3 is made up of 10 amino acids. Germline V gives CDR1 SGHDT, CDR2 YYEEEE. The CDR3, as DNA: TGTGCCAGCAGCCGGGGCGACCACGCCTTC. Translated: CASSRGDHAF.

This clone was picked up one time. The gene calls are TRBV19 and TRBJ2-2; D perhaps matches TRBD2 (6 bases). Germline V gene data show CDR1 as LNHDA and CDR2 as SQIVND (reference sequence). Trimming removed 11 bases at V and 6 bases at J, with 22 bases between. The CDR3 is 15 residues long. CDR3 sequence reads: CASSLAGGRAGELFF. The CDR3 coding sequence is TGTGCCTCCTCGTTGGCCGGGGGTCGGGCCGGGGAGCTGTTTTTT.

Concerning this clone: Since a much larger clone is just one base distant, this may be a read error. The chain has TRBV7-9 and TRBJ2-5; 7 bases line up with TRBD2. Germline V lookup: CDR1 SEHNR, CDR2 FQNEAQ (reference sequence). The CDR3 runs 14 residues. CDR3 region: CASHRASGQGTQYF. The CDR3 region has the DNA TGTGCCAGCCACCGGGCTAGCGGACAAGGGACCCAGTACTTC.

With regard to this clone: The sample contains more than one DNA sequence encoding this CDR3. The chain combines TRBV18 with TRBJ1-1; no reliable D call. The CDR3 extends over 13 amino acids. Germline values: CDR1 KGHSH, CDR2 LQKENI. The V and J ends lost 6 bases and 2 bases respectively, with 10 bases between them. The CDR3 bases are TGTGCCAGCTCCCCTAGACAAAACACTGAAGCTTTCTTT. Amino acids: CASSPRQNTEAFF. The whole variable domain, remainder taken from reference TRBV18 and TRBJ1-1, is NAGVMQNPRHLVRRRGQEARLRCSPMKGHSHVYWYRQLPEEGLKFMVYLQKENIIDESGMPKERFSAEFPKEGPSILRIQQVVRGDSAAYFCASSPRQNTEAFFGQGTRLTVV.

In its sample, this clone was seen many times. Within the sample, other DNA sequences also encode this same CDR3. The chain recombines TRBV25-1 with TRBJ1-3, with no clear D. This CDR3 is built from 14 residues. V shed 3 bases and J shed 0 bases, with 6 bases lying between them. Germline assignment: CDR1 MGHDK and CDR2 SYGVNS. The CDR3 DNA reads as TGTGCCAGCAGTGAGGAACGCTCTGGAAACACCATATATTTT. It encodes CASSEERSGNTIYF.

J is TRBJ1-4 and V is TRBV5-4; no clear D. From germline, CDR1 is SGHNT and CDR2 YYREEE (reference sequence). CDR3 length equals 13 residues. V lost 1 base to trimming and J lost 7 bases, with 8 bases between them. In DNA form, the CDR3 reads TGTGCCAGCAGCTTGAAGGGTAGTGAAAAACTGTTTTTT. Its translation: CASSLKGSEKLFF.

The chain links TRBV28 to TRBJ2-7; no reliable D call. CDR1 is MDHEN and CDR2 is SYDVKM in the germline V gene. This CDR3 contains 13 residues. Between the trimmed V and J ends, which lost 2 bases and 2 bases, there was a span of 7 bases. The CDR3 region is CASSLAATYEQYF. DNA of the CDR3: TGTGCCAGCAGTTTAGCTGCGACCTACGAGCAGTACTTC.

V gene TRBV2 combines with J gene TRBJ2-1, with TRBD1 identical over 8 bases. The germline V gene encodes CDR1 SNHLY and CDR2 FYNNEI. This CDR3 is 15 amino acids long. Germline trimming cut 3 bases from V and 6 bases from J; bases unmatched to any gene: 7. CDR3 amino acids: CASSDSTGVFNEQFF. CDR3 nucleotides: TGTGCCAGCAGTGATTCGACAGGGGTTTTCAATGAGCAGTTCTTC.

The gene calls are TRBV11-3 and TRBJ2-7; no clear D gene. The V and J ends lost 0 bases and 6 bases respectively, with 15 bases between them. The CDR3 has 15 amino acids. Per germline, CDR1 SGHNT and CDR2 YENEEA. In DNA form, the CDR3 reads TGTGCCAGCAGCTTAGAAGGCCGATCTCTAGGCGAGCAGTACTTC. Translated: CASSLEGRSLGEQYF.

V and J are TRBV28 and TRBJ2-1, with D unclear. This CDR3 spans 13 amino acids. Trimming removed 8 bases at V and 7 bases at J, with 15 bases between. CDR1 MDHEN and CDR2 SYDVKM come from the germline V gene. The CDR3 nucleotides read TGTGCCAGCTCCCTAGACATCGGTAATGAGCAGTTCTTC. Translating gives CASSLDIGNEQFF.

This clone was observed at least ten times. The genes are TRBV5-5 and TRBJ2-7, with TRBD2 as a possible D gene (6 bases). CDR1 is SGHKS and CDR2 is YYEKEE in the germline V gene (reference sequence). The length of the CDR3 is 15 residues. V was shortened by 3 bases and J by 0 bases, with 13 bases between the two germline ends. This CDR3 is CASSSGLLSSYEQYF. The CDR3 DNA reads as TGTGCCAGCAGCTCGGGACTTCTGAGCTCCTACGAGCAGTACTTC.

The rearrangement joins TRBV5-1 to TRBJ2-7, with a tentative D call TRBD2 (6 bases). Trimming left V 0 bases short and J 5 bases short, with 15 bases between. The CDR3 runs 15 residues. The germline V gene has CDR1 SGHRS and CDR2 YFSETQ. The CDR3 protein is CASSLGLVVEDEQYF. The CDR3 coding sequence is TGCGCCAGCAGCTTGGGACTAGTGGTCGAAGACGAGCAGTACTTC.

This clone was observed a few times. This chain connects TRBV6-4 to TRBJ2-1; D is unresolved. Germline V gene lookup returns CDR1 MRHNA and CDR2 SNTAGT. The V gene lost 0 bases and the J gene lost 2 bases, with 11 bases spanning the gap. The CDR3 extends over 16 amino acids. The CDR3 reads CASSDSWQEAYNEQFF. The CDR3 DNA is TGTGCCAGCAGTGACTCTTGGCAGGAAGCCTACAATGAGCAGTTCTTC.

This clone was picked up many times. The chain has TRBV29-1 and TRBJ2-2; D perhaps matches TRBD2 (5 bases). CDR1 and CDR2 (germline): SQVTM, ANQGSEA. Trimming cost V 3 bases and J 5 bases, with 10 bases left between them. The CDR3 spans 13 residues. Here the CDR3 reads CSVDTGRTGELFF. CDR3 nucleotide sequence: TGCAGCGTTGATACGGGGAGAACCGGGGAGCTGTTTTTT.

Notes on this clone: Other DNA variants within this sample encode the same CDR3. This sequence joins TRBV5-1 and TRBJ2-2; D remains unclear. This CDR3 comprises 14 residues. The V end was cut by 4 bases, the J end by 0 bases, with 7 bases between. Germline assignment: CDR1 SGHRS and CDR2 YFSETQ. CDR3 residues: CASSPGANTGELFF. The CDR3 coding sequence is TGCGCCAGCAGCCCTGGGGCGAACACCGGGGAGCTGTTTTTT.

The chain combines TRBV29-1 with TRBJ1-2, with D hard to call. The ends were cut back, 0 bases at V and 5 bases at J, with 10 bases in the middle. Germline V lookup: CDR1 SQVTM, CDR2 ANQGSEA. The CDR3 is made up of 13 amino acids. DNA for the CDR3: TGCAGCGTTGAAGAAGCAGCTTTATATGGCTACACCTTC. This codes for CSVEEAALYGYTF.

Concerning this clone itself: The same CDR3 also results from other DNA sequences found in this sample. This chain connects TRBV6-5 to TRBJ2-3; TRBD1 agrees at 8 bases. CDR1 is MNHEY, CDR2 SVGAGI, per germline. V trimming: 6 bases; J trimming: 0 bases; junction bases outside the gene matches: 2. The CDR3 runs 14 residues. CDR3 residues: CASRWTGSTDTQYF. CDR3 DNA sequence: TGTGCCAGCAGATGGACAGGGAGCACAGATACGCAGTATTTT.

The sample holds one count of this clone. The CDR3 protein is CASSTTGVNEKLFF. Written as DNA, the CDR3 is TGCGCCAGCAGCACGACAGGGGTTAATGAAAAACTGTTTTTT. This sequence joins TRBV5-1 and TRBJ1-4, with TRBD1 identical over 8 bases. The CDR3 loop spans 14 amino acids. V lost 4 bases and J lost 4; bases outside the gene matches: 3. Germline assignment: CDR1 SGHRS and CDR2 YFSETQ. The full variable domain, in which reference TRBV5-1 and TRBJ1-4 provide the parts outside the CDR3, is KAGVTQTPRYLIKTRGQQVTLSCSPISGHRSVSWYQQTPGQGLQFLFEYFSETQRNKGNFPGRFSGRQFSNSRSEMNVSTLELGDSALYLCASSTTGVNEKLFFGSGTQLSVL.

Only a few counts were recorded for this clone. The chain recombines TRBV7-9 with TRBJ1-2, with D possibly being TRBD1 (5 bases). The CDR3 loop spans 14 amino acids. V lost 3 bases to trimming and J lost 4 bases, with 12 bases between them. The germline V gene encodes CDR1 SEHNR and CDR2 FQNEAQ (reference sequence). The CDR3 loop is CASSFDSDSYGYTF. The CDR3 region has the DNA TGTGCCAGCAGCTTCGACTCAGACAGCTATGGCTACACCTTC. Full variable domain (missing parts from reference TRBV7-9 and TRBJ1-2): DTGVSQNPRHKITKRGQNVTFRCDPISEHNRLYWYRQTLGQGPEFLTYFQNEAQLEKSRLLSDRFSAERPKGSFSTLEIQRTEQGDSAMYLCASSFDSDSYGYTFGSGTRLTVV.

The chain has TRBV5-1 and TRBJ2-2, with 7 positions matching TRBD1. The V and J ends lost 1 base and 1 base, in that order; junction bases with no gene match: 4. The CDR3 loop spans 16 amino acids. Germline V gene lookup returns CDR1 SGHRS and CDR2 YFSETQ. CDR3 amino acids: CASSLLAGGNTGELFF. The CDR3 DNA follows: TGCGCCAGCAGCTTGTTGGCAGGGGGGAACACCGGGGAGCTGTTTTTT.

CDR3: CASSPDNEDTQYF. The CDR3 DNA sequence: TGTGCCAGCTCCCCGGACAATGAAGATACGCAGTATTTT. The chain carries TRBV18 and TRBJ2-3, with a possible D match to TRBD1 (5 bases). Trimming removed 6 bases from V and 5 bases from J, with 12 bases in between. Germline lookup yields CDR1 KGHSH and CDR2 LQKENI. The length of the CDR3 is 13 residues.

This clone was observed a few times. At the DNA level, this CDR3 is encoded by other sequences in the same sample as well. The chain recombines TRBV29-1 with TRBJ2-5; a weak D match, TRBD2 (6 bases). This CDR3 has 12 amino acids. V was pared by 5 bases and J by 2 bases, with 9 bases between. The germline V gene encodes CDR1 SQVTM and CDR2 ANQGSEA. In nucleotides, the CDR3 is TGCAGCGTTCGTAGCGGACAAGAGACCCAGTACTTC. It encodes CSVRSGQETQYF. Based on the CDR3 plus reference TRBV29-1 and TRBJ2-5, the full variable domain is SAVISQKPSRDICQRGTSLTIQCQVDSQVTMMFWYRQQPGQSLTLIATANQGSEATYESGFVIDKFPISRPNLTFSTLTVSNMSPEDSSIYLCSVRSGQETQYFGPGTRLLVL.

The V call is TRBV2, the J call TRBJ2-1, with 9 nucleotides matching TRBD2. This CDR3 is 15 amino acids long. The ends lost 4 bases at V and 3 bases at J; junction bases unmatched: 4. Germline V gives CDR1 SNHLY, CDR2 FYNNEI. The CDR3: CASSVNSGSYNEQFF. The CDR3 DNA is TGTGCCAGCAGTGTTAATAGCGGGAGCTACAATGAGCAGTTCTTC.

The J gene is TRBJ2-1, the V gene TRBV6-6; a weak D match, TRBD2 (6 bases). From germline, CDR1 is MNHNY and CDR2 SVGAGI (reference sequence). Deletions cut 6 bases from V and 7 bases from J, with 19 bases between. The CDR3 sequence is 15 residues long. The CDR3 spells CASRLAIRVGNEQFF. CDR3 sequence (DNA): TGTGCCAGCAGGCTAGCGATTCGGGTGGGGAATGAGCAGTTCTTC.

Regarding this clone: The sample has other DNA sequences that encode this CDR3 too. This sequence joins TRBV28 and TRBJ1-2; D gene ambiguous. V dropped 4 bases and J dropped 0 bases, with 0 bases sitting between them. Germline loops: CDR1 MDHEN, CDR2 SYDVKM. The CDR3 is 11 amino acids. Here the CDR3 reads CASSSNYGYTF. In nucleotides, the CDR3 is TGTGCCAGCAGTTCTAACTATGGCTACACCTTC.

The DNA for the CDR3 is TGTGCCAGCAGCTTGCGGACTACGGGGGGTGAGCAGTTCTTC. As protein: CASSLRTTGGEQFF. The chain uses TRBV7-3 and TRBJ2-1, with 7 positions matching TRBD2. The CDR3 is made up of 14 amino acids. Germline-derived CDR1 and CDR2 are SGHTA and FQGTGA. After removal of 3 bases from V and 9 bases from J, the junction contained 8 bases not matched to a gene.